This T cell receptor beta chain stems from a study of blood T cell repertoires in COVID-19. Assignments of participants to cohorts depended upon their own reported clinical history. CDR3 length equals 12 residues. V lost 3 bases to trimming and J lost 10 bases, with 12 bases between them. From germline, CDR1 is SQVTM and CDR2 ANQGSEA. Assay used: immunoSEQ multiplex PCR; TCRdb lists only in-frame clones, some missing. The sample gives about 150,000 clones, roughly four fifths of which show up once; under 9.5% is in the top ten. The specimen sequenced was PBMCs or T cells enriched from blood (not recorded which). The sequence was collected from a man aged 45 to 65 who had recovered from COVID-19. The chain employs TRBV29-1 and TRBJ1-4; a possible D gene is TRBD1 (5 bases). In DNA, the CDR3 is TGCAGCGTTGAGGTCAGGGATAGAAAACTGTTTTTT. Translation gives CSVEVRDRKLFF.